The rows below give T cell receptor beta chains drawn from one sample of a study of blood T cell repertoires in COVID-19. Produced via immunoSEQ multiplex PCR; TCRdb's table is partial and in-frame only. Here the sample spans 380,000 or so clones, roughly 86% being singletons. Sequencing was performed on PBMCs or T cells enriched from blood (not recorded which). The receptors here all came from a woman aged 40 to 50 with acute COVID-19. Both conserved end residues are part of each CDR3. D genes are given only for firm matches. Not all rows give a size; the values are once, few, many and, for expanded clones, a class.

clone size	V gene	J gene	D gene	CDR3 protein	CDR3 DNA
NA	TRBV5-4	TRBJ1-2	TRBD1	CASSLPGGYYGYTF	TGTGCCAGCAGCTTGCCAGGGGGGTACTATGGCTACACCTTC
NA	TRBV29-1	TRBJ1-2	NA	CSVPDRLNGYTF	TGCAGCGTACCCGACAGGCTGAATGGCTACACCTTC
NA	TRBV27	TRBJ1-1	NA	CASSPTGGNTEAFF	TGTGCCAGCAGTCCAACTGGTGGGAACACTGAAGCTTTCTTT
NA	TRBV27	TRBJ1-4	TRBD1	CASAGVGQGELDEKLFF	TGTGCCAGCGCTGGAGTTGGACAGGGGGAGCTAGATGAAAAACTGTTTTTT
NA	TRBV3-1/TRBV3-2	TRBJ2-2	NA	CASSFLTGELFF	TGTGCCAGCAGCTTCTTAACCGGGGAGCTGTTTTTT
NA	TRBV4-1	TRBJ2-2	TRBD2	CASGSGGRNTGELFF	TGCGCCAGCGGAAGCGGGGGCCGGAACACCGGGGAGCTGTTTTTT
NA	TRBV19	TRBJ1-1	TRBD1	CASSIARMHRGQTEAFF	TGTGCCAGTAGTATAGCGAGGATGCACAGGGGGCAAACTGAAGCTTTCTTT
NA	TRBV16	TRBJ1-5	NA	CASSQARGNQPQHF	TGTGCCAGCAGCCAAGCCAGGGGCAATCAGCCCCAGCATTTT
NA	TRBV4-2	TRBJ2-7	NA	CASSQGLGYEQYF	TGTGCCAGCAGCCAAGGACTAGGCTACGAGCAGTACTTC
once	TRBV20-1	TRBJ2-3	TRBD1	CSASDRDRGADTQYF	TGCAGTGCTAGTGACCGGGACAGGGGCGCAGATACGCAGTATTTT
NA	TRBV19	TRBJ1-4	TRBD1	CASSTGGAGNEKLFF	TGTGCCAGTAGTACAGGGGGCGCGGGTAATGAAAAACTGTTTTTT
NA	TRBV6-5	TRBJ2-7	NA	CASSYTYAPRGYEQYF	TGTGCCAGCAGTTACACCTACGCCCCCCGGGGCTACGAGCAGTACTTC
NA	TRBV6-5	TRBJ2-7	NA	CASSQRDTTYEQYF	TGTGCCAGCAGTCAACGGGACACAACCTACGAGCAGTACTTC
NA	TRBV12-3/TRBV12-4	TRBJ2-4	NA	CASSLEGRAIQYF	TGTGCCAGCAGCCTAGAGGGAAGGGCCATTCAGTACTTC
NA	TRBV5-6	TRBJ1-2	NA	CASSYDRSAGGYTF	TGTGCCAGCAGTTATGACAGAAGTGCCGGAGGCTACACCTTC
NA	TRBV12-3/TRBV12-4	TRBJ1-1	TRBD1	CAGGQGPNTEAFF	TGTGCCGGGGGACAGGGGCCGAACACTGAAGCTTTCTTT
NA	TRBV5-1	TRBJ1-6	NA	CASSRDYNSPLHF	TGCGCCAGCAGCCGGGACTATAATTCACCCCTCCACTTT
NA	TRBV7-2	TRBJ1-4	NA	CASSARAATNEKLFF	TGTGCCAGCAGCGCGAGGGCCGCAACTAATGAAAAACTGTTTTTT
once	TRBV5-4	TRBJ2-3	NA	CASSVQQGTDTQYF	TGTGCCAGCAGCGTCCAACAGGGTACAGATACGCAGTATTTT
NA	TRBV7-9	TRBJ1-4	NA	CASSLGNLAEKLFF	TGTGCCAGCAGCTTAGGGAATTTAGCTGAAAAACTGTTTTTT
NA	TRBV3-1/TRBV3-2	TRBJ1-4	NA	CASSLRQANEKLFF	TGTGCCAGCAGCCTAAGACAGGCTAATGAAAAACTGTTTTTT
NA	TRBV5-1	TRBJ1-1	NA	CASSFGTEAFF	TGCGCCAGCAGCTTCGGCACTGAAGCTTTCTTT
once	TRBV5-5	TRBJ2-1	NA	CASSSRPEPGQHNEQFF	TGTGCCAGCAGCTCCCGACCTGAACCGGGACAACACAATGAGCAGTTCTTC
once	TRBV18	TRBJ1-2	TRBD1	CASSPGTGDNYGYTF	TGTGCCAGCTCACCCGGGACAGGGGATAACTATGGCTACACCTTC
NA	TRBV27	TRBJ2-7	TRBD2	CASSFRTSSYEQYF	TGTGCCAGCAGTTTCAGGACTAGCTCCTACGAGCAGTACTTC